This T cell receptor (beta chain) came from a study of T-cell reconstitution after alpha-beta-depleted transplantation in children. CDR1 and CDR2 (germline): SEHNR, FQNEAQ (reference sequence). With V trimmed by 5 bases and J by 2 bases, 7 bases remained unmatched. The length of the CDR3 is 15 residues. This clonotype has only a few counts. As it was prepared, the TCRbeta library received unique molecular identifiers. TCRdb processed the PCR reads anew with MiXCR; each CDR3 protein has one entry. The table shows about 540,000 distinct CDR3 sequences, with around 18% occurring only once. The material was PBMCs from the stem cell graft donor, obtained from the stem cell graft. This clonotype originated in a human donor who donated a stem cell graft to a child with acute lymphoblastic leukemia. V and J are TRBV7-9 and TRBJ2-7; 9 nucleotides match TRBD2. The CDR3 nucleotides read TGTGCCAGCAGCCAACTAGCGGGCGCTACCTACGAGCAGTACTTC. It yields the protein CASSQLAGATYEQYF. Drawing the rest from reference TRBV7-9 and TRBJ2-7, the complete variable domain is DTGVSQNPRHKITKRGQNVTFRCDPISEHNRLYWYRQTLGQGPEFLTYFQNEAQLEKSRLLSDRFSAERPKGSFSTLEIQRTEQGDSAMYLCASSQLAGATYEQYFGPGTRLTVT.